One and the same sample provided the 3 T cell receptor beta chains below, sequenced in a study of T cell clonality in common variable immunodeficiency. Profiled with immunoSEQ multiplex PCR; TCRdb holds only in-frame clones, not every one. The sample has about 26,000 clones, none seen only once; the top ten hold roughly 24%. Study outcomes and limitations: Common variable immunodeficiency TCR beta sequences reportedly had fewer deletions and N-nucleotide insertions.

Their cognate antigens are unknown. What was sequenced was peripheral blood mononuclear cells. These receptors all stem from a human donor with common variable immunodeficiency.

This clone was seen at least ten times. The read finishes 3 residues shy of the CDR3 end, and the germline J gene is used to complete it. V is TRBV6-2 or TRBV6-3 and J is TRBJ2-7, with 12 bases fitting TRBD2. The CDR3 has 15 amino acids. Trimming removed 2 bases from V and 4 bases from J; junction bases left unmatched: 3. The germline V gene has CDR1 MNHEY and CDR2 SVGEGT. The CDR3 here is CASSYTLAGGYEQYF. CDR3 bases read: TGTGCCAGCAGTTACACCCTAGCGGGAGGGTACGAG.

This clone was detected many times. The read ends 3 residues before the CDR3 terminus; that terminus is restored from the germline J gene. The rearrangement links TRBV20-1 to TRBJ2-3, with 9 bases that match TRBD2. The CDR3 is 14 residues long. With 6 bases clipped from V and 6 bases from J, the junction kept 10 bases outside the gene matches. CDR1 and CDR2 (germline): DFQATT, SNEGSKA (reference sequence). CDR3 DNA, as far as it was read: TGCAGTGCGGAAGGGACTAGCTATGCCGATACG. The encoded protein is CSAEGTSYADT. From start to end, the CDR3 is CSAEGTSYADTQYF.

Many counts were recorded for this clone. Read sequence stops 3 residues before the CDR3 end, and the germline J gene provides the missing end. V gene TRBV2 combines with J gene TRBJ1-3; D is ambiguous. Germline V CDR1 and CDR2: SNHLY, FYNNEI. The germline V and J ends were trimmed by 6 bases and 8 bases, with 11 bases remaining between them. The CDR3 extends over 12 amino acids. The DNA read from the CDR3 is TGTGCCAGCAGAAGCGTTGCGTACACC. It specifies CASRSVAYT. In full, the CDR3 is CASRSVAYTIYF.